The present T cell receptor beta chain was sequenced within a study of low-dose radiotherapy and immunotherapy resistance in tumors. Covering alpha and beta chains, TRAV- and TRBV-specific primers were used for the first-strand cDNA. The authors ran 20 PCR cycles to amplify TCRs with a constant-region primer and V-primer adapter. Each CDR3 protein is one row after TCRdb ran MiXCR on the reads. Here the sample spans 70,000 to 95,000 distinct CDR3 sequences, over 15% being singletons. As to time point: before trial treatment. The germline V gene has CDR1 SGHTA and CDR2 FQGTGA. With 5 bases removed from V and 9 bases from J, the gap between germline ends came to 14 bases. CDR3 length: 14 amino acids.

This material consisted of PBMCs, taken before treatment. This TCR derives from a male donor with prostate cancer. The V call is TRBV7-3, the J call TRBJ1-6; a weak D match, TRBD1 (5 bases). As DNA, the CDR3 is TGTGCCAGCAGCCTCAGGGTTCGGGGTTCACCCCTCCACTTT. Encoded protein: CASSLRVRGSPLHF.